In this sample, the clone carrying this T cell receptor beta chain turned up a few times. This specimen belongs to a study of ipilimumab plus nivolumab after autologous stem cell transplantation. Study information: Typical patient got a handful of ipilimumab doses and roughly eight nivolumab doses (median).

Per the germline V gene, CDR1 is SGHAT and CDR2 is FQNNGV. The CDR3 is made up of 16 amino acids. Trimming shortened V by 1 base and J by 0 bases, and 9 bases separated the two germline ends. Data came from immunoSEQ multiplex PCR; TCRdb stores just in-frame clones and leaves some out. The sample includes some 17,000 clones, more than 65% seen only once; the top ten take roughly 10%. V and J are TRBV11-2 and TRBJ2-2; D is ambiguous. The clonotype originates from a male donor with diffuse large B-cell lymphoma. The sequencing here drew on PBMCs, taken in a trial of ipilimumab plus nivolumab as post-transplant consolidation. CDR3 nucleotide sequence: TGTGCCAGCAGCTTAGTATACAGTTCGAACACCGGGGAGCTGTTTTTT. It is translated as CASSLVYSSNTGELFF. The variable domain in full, completed from reference TRBV11-2 and TRBJ2-2, reads EAGVAQSPRYKIIEKRQSVAFWCNPISGHATLYWYQQILGQGPKLLIQFQNNGVVDDSQLPKDRFSAERLKGVDSTLKIQPAKLEDSAVYLCASSLVYSSNTGELFFGEGSRLTVL.